This T cell receptor beta chain was documented in a study of naive and memory T cell subsets. The beta constant-region primer was an equimolar mix of two oligonucleotides covering TRBC1 and TRBC2. Four rounds of PCR amplified the ligated cDNA using nested alpha and beta constant-region primers plus SP2. MiXCR was run by TCRdb on the UMI-ligation and nested PCR reads, yielding one entry per CDR3 protein. The repertoire includes 150,000 or so distinct CDR3 sequences, roughly 22% of them detected once, and 0.11% sits in the top ten. Overall study results and limits: In naive cells, over 90% of TCR sequences were seen only once. Possibly reflecting memory cells re-expressing CD45RA, a few larger clonotypes occurred in naive repertoires, especially CD8.

Trimming took off 8 bases at V and 7 bases at J, with 14 bases between the two ends. Germline CDR1 reads SEHNR; CDR2 reads FQNEAQ (reference sequence). The CDR3 is made up of 13 amino acids. This clonotype showed up many times. Antigen unknown. V gene TRBV7-9 combines with J gene TRBJ2-2, with D unclear. This TCR derives from a human donor in good health. Sequencing used naive CD4+ T cells from blood. CDR3 sequence: CASPTPTNGELFF. The CDR3 DNA is TGTGCCAGCCCAACGCCGACAAACGGGGAGCTGTTTTTT.